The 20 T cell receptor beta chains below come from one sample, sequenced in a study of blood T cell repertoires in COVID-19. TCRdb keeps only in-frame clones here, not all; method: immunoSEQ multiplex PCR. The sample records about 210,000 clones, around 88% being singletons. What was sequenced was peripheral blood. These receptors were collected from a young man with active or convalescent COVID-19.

CDR3 DNA sequence: TGTGCCAGCAGCCAAGGAAAGACATATCCAAATTCACCCCTCCACTTT. It yields the protein CASSQGKTYPNSPLHF. The chain links TRBV3-1 (or the pseudogene TRBV3-2) to TRBJ1-6; D remains ambiguous. This CDR3 has 16 amino acids. Trimming took off 1 base at V and 7 bases at J, with 14 bases between the two ends. The V gene's germline CDR1 is LGHDT and CDR2 YNNKEL (reference sequence).

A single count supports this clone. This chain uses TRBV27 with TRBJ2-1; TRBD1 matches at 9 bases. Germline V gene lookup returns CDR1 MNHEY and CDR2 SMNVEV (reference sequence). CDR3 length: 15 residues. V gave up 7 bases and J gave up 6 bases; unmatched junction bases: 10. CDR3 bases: TGTGCCAGCAAGATTCCCGGGACAGGGAGCAATGAGCAGTTCTTC. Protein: CASKIPGTGSNEQFF.

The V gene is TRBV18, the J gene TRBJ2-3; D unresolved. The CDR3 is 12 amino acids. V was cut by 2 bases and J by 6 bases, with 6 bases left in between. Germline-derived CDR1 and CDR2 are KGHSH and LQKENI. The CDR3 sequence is CASSPEEDTQYF. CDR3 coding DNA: TGTGCCAGCTCACCAGAGGAGGATACGCAGTATTTT.

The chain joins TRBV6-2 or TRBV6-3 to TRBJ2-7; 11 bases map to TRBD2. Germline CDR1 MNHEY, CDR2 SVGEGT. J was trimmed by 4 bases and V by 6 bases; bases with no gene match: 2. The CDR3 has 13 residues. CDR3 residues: CASSRTSGYEQYF. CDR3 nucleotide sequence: TGTGCCAGCAGCAGGACTAGCGGGTACGAGCAGTACTTC.

The CDR3 loop reads CASSYSDAGGPPEQYF. The CDR3 DNA follows: TGTGCCAGCAGTTACTCGGATGCGGGAGGGCCTCCCGAGCAGTACTTC. V usage is TRBV6-5 and J usage is TRBJ2-7; 9 positions match TRBD2. The V and J ends lost 0 bases and 6 bases, in that order; junction bases with no gene match: 9. CDR1 MNHEY and CDR2 SVGAGI come from the germline V gene. CDR3 length equals 16 residues.

The DNA for the CDR3 is TGTGCCAGCAGCTCTCAGGGGTCCAATCAGCCCCAGCATTTT. This translates into CASSSQGSNQPQHF. The chain couples TRBV7-2 to TRBJ1-5, with D perhaps matching TRBD1 (6 bases). The germline V gene encodes CDR1 SGHTA and CDR2 FQGNSA. The V and J ends lost 4 bases and 3 bases respectively, with 10 bases between them. The CDR3 runs to 14 residues.

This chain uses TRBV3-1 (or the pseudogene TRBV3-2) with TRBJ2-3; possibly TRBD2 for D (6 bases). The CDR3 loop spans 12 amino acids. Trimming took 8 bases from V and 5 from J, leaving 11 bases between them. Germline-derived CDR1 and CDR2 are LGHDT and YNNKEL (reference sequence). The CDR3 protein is CASVAAGDTQYF. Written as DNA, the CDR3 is TGTGCCAGCGTAGCGGCGGGAGATACGCAGTATTTT.

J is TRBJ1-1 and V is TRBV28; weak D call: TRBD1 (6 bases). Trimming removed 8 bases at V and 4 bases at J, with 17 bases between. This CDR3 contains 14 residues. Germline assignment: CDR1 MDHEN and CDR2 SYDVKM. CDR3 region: CASGGAGHRTEAFF. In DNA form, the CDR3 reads TGTGCCAGCGGGGGGGCAGGGCACCGCACTGAAGCTTTCTTT.

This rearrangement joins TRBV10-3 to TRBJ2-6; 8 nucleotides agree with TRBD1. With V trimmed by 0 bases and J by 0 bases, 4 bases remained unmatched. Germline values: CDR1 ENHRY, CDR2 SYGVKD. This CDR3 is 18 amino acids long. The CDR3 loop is CAISESTGQGSGANVLTF. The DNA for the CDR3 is TGTGCCATCAGTGAGTCGACCGGACAGGGCTCTGGGGCCAACGTCCTGACTTTC.

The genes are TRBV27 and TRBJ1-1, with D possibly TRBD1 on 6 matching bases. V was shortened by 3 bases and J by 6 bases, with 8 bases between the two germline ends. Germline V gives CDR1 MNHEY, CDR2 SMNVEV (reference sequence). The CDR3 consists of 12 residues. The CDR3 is CASSLTGAEAFF. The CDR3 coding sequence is TGTGCCAGCAGTTTGACAGGCGCTGAAGCTTTCTTT.

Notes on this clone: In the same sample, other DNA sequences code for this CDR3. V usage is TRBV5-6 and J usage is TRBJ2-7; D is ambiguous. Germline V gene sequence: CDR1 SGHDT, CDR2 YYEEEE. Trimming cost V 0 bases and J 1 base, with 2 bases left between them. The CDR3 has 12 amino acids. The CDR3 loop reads CASSLASYEQYF. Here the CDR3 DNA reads TGTGCCAGCAGCTTGGCTTCCTACGAGCAGTACTTC.

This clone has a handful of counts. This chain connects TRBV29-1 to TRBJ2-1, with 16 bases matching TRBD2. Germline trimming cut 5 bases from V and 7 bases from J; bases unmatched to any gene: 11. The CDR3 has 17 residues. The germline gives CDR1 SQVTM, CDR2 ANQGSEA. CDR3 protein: CSVSQGTSGRASNEQFF. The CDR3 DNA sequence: TGCAGCGTTTCGCAGGGGACTAGCGGGAGGGCCTCGAATGAGCAGTTCTTC.

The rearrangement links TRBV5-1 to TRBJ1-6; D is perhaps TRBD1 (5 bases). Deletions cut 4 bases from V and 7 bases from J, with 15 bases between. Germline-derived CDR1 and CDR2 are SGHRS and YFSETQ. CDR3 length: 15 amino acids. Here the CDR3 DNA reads TGCGCCAGCAGCGCCCTAACAGGCGGAAATTCACCCCTCCACTTT. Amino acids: CASSALTGGNSPLHF.

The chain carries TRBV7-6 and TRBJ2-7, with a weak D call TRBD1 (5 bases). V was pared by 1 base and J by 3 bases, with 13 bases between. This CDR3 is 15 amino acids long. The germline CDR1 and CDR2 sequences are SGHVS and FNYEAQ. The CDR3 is CASSLVKGASYEQYF. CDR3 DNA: TGTGCCAGCAGCTTAGTGAAAGGGGCTAGCTACGAGCAGTACTTC. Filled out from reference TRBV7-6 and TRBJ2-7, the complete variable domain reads GAGVSQSPRYKVTKRGQDVALRCDPISGHVSLYWYRQALGQGPEFLTYFNYEAQQDKSGLPNDRFSAERPEGSISTLTIQRTEQRDSAMYRCASSLVKGASYEQYFGPGTRLTVT.

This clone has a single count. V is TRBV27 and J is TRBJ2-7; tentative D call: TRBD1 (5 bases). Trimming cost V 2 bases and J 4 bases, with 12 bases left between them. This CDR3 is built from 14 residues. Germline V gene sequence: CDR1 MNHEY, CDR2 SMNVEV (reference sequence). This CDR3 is CASSLVQGPYEQYF. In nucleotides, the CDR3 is TGTGCCAGCAGTTTAGTCCAGGGCCCGTACGAGCAGTACTTC.

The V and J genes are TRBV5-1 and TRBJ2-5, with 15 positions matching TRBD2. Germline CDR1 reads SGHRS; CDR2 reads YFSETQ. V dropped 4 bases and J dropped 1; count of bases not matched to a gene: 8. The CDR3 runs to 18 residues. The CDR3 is CASSPGLAGGIIQETQYF. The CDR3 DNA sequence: TGCGCCAGCAGCCCCGGACTAGCGGGAGGGATAATCCAAGAGACCCAGTACTTC.

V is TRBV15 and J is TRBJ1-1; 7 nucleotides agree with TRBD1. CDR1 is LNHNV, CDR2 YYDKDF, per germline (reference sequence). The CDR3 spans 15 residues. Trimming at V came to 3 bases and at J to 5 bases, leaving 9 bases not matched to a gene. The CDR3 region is CATSRETGVWTEAFF. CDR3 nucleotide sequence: TGTGCCACCAGCAGGGAAACAGGGGTCTGGACTGAAGCTTTCTTT.

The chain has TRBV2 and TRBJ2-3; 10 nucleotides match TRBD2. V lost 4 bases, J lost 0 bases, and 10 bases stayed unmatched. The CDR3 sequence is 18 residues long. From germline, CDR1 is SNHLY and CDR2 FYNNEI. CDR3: CASSVRVLAGASTDTQYF. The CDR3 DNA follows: TGTGCCAGCAGTGTCCGTGTTCTAGCGGGAGCGAGCACAGATACGCAGTATTTT.

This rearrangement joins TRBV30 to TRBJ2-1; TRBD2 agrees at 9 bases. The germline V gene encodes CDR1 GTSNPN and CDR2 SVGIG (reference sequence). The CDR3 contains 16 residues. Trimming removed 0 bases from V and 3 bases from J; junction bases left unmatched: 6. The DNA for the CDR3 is TGTGCCTGGAGTGTACAGAGCGGGAGGCTCTACAATGAGCAGTTCTTC. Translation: CAWSVQSGRLYNEQFF.

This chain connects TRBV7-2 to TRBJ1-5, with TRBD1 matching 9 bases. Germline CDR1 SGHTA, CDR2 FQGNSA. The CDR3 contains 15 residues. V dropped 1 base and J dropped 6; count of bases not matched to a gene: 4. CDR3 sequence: CASSLDGTGSQPQHF. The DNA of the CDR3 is TGTGCCAGCAGCTTAGACGGGACAGGGAGTCAGCCCCAGCATTTT. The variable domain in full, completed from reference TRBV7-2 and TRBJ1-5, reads GAGVSQSPSNKVTEKGKDVELRCDPISGHTALYWYRQSLGQGLEFLIYFQGNSAPDKSGLPSDRFSAERTGGSVSTLTIQRTQQEDSAVYLCASSLDGTGSQPQHFGDGTRLSIL.